Each of the 30 T cell receptor beta chains below was sequenced from the same sample in a study of cytomegalovirus exposure and HLA in healthy donors listed by TCRdb under 2017. Preparation of the library involved the immunoSEQ multiplex PCR assay. For the multiplex PCR, a mixture combining 60 forward primers for TCR Vbeta segments and 13 reverse primers for TCR Jbeta segments was used. What TCRdb holds here is the immuneACCESS table cut down to in-frame rearrangements. Part of the clones is not present; checked against another copy, under half of the missing clones reflect an unresolved V gene, and the others are unexplained. This sample gives under 80,000 clones in total; about 81% of them show up just once. 5% to 7% of the sample is held by the ten biggest clonotypes. The material sequenced was PBMCs. The receptors stem from a woman in her 30s in good health and CMV-seronegative.

V usage is TRBV15 and J usage is TRBJ1-5; possibly TRBD1 for D (5 bases). CDR3 length: 16 residues. Germline V gives CDR1 LNHNV, CDR2 YYDKDF (reference sequence). V shed 1 base and J shed 6 bases, with 16 bases lying between them. The CDR3 sequence: CATSRVAFGGSQPQHF. The CDR3 bases are TGTGCCACCAGCAGAGTTGCGTTTGGGGGGAGTCAGCCCCAGCATTTT. The variable domain in full, with the rest retrieved from reference TRBV15 and TRBJ1-5, is DAMVIQNPRYQVTQFGKPVTLSCSQTLNHNVMYWYQQKSSQAPKLLFHYYDKDFNNEADTPDNFQSRRPNTSFCFLDIRSPGLGDTAMYLCATSRVAFGGSQPQHFGDGTRLSIL.

The chain carries TRBV27 and TRBJ2-1; D is ambiguous. CDR3 length: 13 amino acids. The V gene's germline CDR1 is MNHEY and CDR2 SMNVEV (reference sequence). The V end was cut by 3 bases, the J end by 2 bases, with 5 bases between. DNA for the CDR3: TGTGCCAGCAGTTTTAGAACCTACAATGAGCAGTTCTTC. It yields the protein CASSFRTYNEQFF.

This sequence joins TRBV4-3 and TRBJ2-5, with D perhaps matching TRBD2 (6 bases). The CDR3 is 14 residues long. V was clipped by 1 base and J by 2 bases, with 8 bases between them. Germline CDR1 is LGHNA and CDR2 is YSLEER. CDR3 nucleotides: TGCGCCAGCAGCCAAGGACTAGTGCAAGAGACCCAGTACTTC. This sequence encodes CASSQGLVQETQYF.

The V and J genes are TRBV15 and TRBJ2-7, with 8 bases that match TRBD1. V lost 3 bases, J lost 3 bases, and 1 base stayed unmatched. Per the germline V gene, CDR1 is LNHNV and CDR2 is YYDKDF (reference sequence). The CDR3 has 13 amino acids. CDR3 sequence: CATSRDRDYEQYF. The DNA of the CDR3 is TGTGCCACCAGCAGGGACAGGGACTACGAGCAGTACTTC.

The chain couples TRBV27 to TRBJ2-3; D is unclear. Germline CDR1 and CDR2: MNHEY and SMNVEV (reference sequence). The CDR3 is 14 residues long. Trimming shortened V by 10 bases and J by 2 bases, and 16 bases separated the two germline ends. The chain's CDR3 is CATPQSGDTDTQYF. CDR3 coding DNA: TGTGCCACCCCGCAGTCAGGTGACACAGATACGCAGTATTTT.

The genes are TRBV6-6 and TRBJ1-5; tentatively, D is TRBD1 (6 bases). CDR3 length: 15 amino acids. Germline lookup yields CDR1 MNHNY and CDR2 SVGAGI (reference sequence). The ends were cut back, 0 bases at V and 0 bases at J, with 6 bases in the middle. The DNA of the CDR3 is TGTGCCAGCAGTTACTCGGACAGTAGCAATCAGCCCCAGCATTTT. Translation: CASSYSDSSNQPQHF.

This chain joins TRBV6-5 and TRBJ2-7, with unresolved D. Germline V gene data show CDR1 as MNHEY and CDR2 as SVGAGI. This CDR3 has 15 amino acids. The ends were cut back, 6 bases at V and 5 bases at J, with 20 bases in the middle. The CDR3 region has the DNA TGTGCCAGCAGAGGTAACGGGTTGAGCTTCCACGAGCAGTACTTC. This translates into CASRGNGLSFHEQYF.

This clone was detected only a few times. J is TRBJ2-3 and V is TRBV5-4, with D perhaps matching TRBD1 (6 bases). This CDR3 is built from 14 residues. From germline, CDR1 is SGHNT and CDR2 YYREEE (reference sequence). The V gene lost 2 bases and the J gene lost 0 bases, with 7 bases spanning the gap. The DNA of the CDR3 is TGTGCCAGCAGCTTCGGACAGAGCACAGATACGCAGTATTTT. This gives the protein CASSFGQSTDTQYF.

The chain employs TRBV7-2 and TRBJ2-2, with 9 bases lining up with TRBD2. In germline, CDR1 is SGHTA, CDR2 FQGNSA. The junction had 13 bases not matched to a gene; V was cut back by 7 bases and J by 4 bases. The CDR3 extends over 17 amino acids. The CDR3 spells CASTLDPGTSLTGELFF. The CDR3 coding sequence is TGTGCCAGCACCTTGGACCCCGGGACTAGCCTCACCGGGGAGCTGTTTTTT.

The V and J genes are TRBV28 and TRBJ1-2, with 8 bases that match TRBD1. The CDR3 is 13 amino acids. Germline values: CDR1 MDHEN, CDR2 SYDVKM. V lost 5 bases and J lost 5; bases outside the gene matches: 4. Written as DNA, the CDR3 is TGTGCCAGCAGTCTGGGACAGGCGTATGGCTACACCTTC. It encodes CASSLGQAYGYTF.

The genes are TRBV7-3 and TRBJ1-3; weak D call: TRBD1 (5 bases). The CDR3 loop spans 15 amino acids. The germline V and J ends were trimmed by 4 bases and 4 bases, with 14 bases remaining between them. In germline, CDR1 is SGHTA, CDR2 FQGTGA. This chain's CDR3 is CASSSPSTEGNTIYF. The CDR3 DNA reads TGTGCCAGCAGCTCCCCCTCGACAGAAGGAAACACCATATATTTT.

V and J are TRBV9 and TRBJ2-3; 12 positions match TRBD2. The CDR3 consists of 16 residues. The V gene's germline CDR1 is SGDLS and CDR2 YYNGEE. V gave up 6 bases and J gave up 0 bases; unmatched junction bases: 5. The DNA of the CDR3 is TGTGCCAGCACCACCGGGACTAGCGGGAGCACAGATACGCAGTATTTT. Translation gives CASTTGTSGSTDTQYF.

The chain employs TRBV14 and TRBJ2-5; 9 positions match TRBD1. This CDR3 comprises 15 residues. The germline V gene encodes CDR1 SGHDN and CDR2 FVKESK. The V and J ends lost 4 bases and 4 bases, in that order; junction bases with no gene match: 7. The CDR3 reads CASSPLTGGPETQYF. DNA of the CDR3: TGTGCCAGCAGCCCCTTGACAGGGGGACCAGAGACCCAGTACTTC.

This chain links TRBV7-2 with TRBJ1-4; possible D gene TRBD1, 6 bases. The ends were cut back, 5 bases at V and 5 bases at J, with 12 bases in the middle. From germline, CDR1 is SGHTA and CDR2 FQGNSA. This CDR3 comprises 14 residues. CDR3 residues: CASSLTGINEKLFF. The CDR3 region has the DNA TGTGCCAGCAGCCTAACAGGGATCAATGAAAAACTGTTTTTT. Full variable domain (rest looked up from reference TRBV7-2 and TRBJ1-4): GAGVSQSPSNKVTEKGKDVELRCDPISGHTALYWYRQSLGQGLEFLIYFQGNSAPDKSGLPSDRFSAERTGGSVSTLTIQRTQQEDSAVYLCASSLTGINEKLFFGSGTQLSVL.

The V call is TRBV6-1, the J call TRBJ2-3; tentatively, D is TRBD1 (6 bases). Trimming shortened V by 10 bases and J by 3 bases, and 14 bases separated the two germline ends. Germline V gene lookup returns CDR1 MNHNS and CDR2 SASEGT. The CDR3 extends over 13 amino acids. The DNA for the CDR3 is TGTGCCACCACGCTGGGGGCGACAGATACGCAGTATTTT. It yields the protein CATTLGATDTQYF.

This chain uses TRBV18 with TRBJ2-3; 11 bases are a match to TRBD2. The germline V gene has CDR1 KGHSH and CDR2 LQKENI. CDR3 length equals 16 residues. Trimming cost V 1 base and J 6 bases; bases outside gene matches: 6. The CDR3 protein is CASSPRLLAGADTQYF. The CDR3 DNA sequence: TGTGCCAGCTCACCACGATTACTAGCGGGAGCCGATACGCAGTATTTT. Using reference TRBV18 and TRBJ2-3 for the parts outside the CDR3, the full variable domain is NAGVMQNPRHLVRRRGQEARLRCSPMKGHSHVYWYRQLPEEGLKFMVYLQKENIIDESGMPKERFSAEFPKEGPSILRIQQVVRGDSAAYFCASSPRLLAGADTQYFGPGTRLTVL.

The chain links TRBV5-1 to TRBJ2-1; 14 nucleotides align to TRBD2. J gave up 7 bases and V 3 bases, and 6 bases lay outside the gene matches. Per the germline V gene, CDR1 is SGHRS and CDR2 is YFSETQ. The CDR3 is made up of 16 amino acids. The CDR3 here is CASSWPWTSGRNEQFF. CDR3 DNA: TGCGCCAGCAGCTGGCCTTGGACTAGCGGGAGGAATGAGCAGTTCTTC.

This chain joins TRBV27 and TRBJ1-1, with 10 bases matching TRBD1. Germline CDR1 reads MNHEY; CDR2 reads SMNVEV (reference sequence). V shed 5 bases and J 4 bases; nucleotides not matched to a gene: 13. The CDR3 covers 17 residues. The CDR3 coding sequence is TGTGCCAGCAGTCCACCGGACAGGGGGATGTTTATCACTGAAGCTTTCTTT. Protein sequence: CASSPPDRGMFITEAFF.

The V and J genes are TRBV11-2 and TRBJ2-2; maybe TRBD2 (6 bases). Trimming pared 6 bases from V and 1 base from J, leaving 12 bases between. The length of the CDR3 is 15 residues. Germline CDR1 SGHAT, CDR2 FQNNGV. CDR3 protein: CASRALALNTGELFF. Written as DNA, the CDR3 is TGTGCCAGCAGGGCTCTAGCGCTGAACACCGGGGAGCTGTTTTTT.

V gene TRBV28 combines with J gene TRBJ2-5; 7 positions match TRBD1. The CDR3 is 14 amino acids. Trimming took 3 bases from V and 1 from J; bases not matched to a gene: 2. Germline values: CDR1 MDHEN, CDR2 SYDVKM. Here the CDR3 reads CASSFGQAQETQYF. The CDR3 DNA reads as TGTGCCAGCAGTTTCGGACAGGCCCAAGAGACCCAGTACTTC.

The chain joins TRBV28 to TRBJ1-5, with 11 bases fitting TRBD1. The CDR3 has 19 amino acids. V lost 1 base, J lost 6 bases, and 14 bases stayed unmatched. Germline CDR1 reads MDHEN; CDR2 reads SYDVKM. CDR3 loop: CASSLLSFTRDRGSQPQHF. In DNA form, the CDR3 reads TGTGCCAGCAGTTTATTATCGTTCACTAGGGACAGGGGGTCTCAGCCCCAGCATTTT. The full variable domain, with the rest looked up from reference TRBV28 and TRBJ1-5, is DVKVTQSSRYLVKRTGEKVFLECVQDMDHENMFWYRQDPGLGLRLIYFSYDVKMKEKGDIPEGYSVSREKKERFSLILESASTNQTSMYLCASSLLSFTRDRGSQPQHFGDGTRLSIL.

J is TRBJ2-1 and V is TRBV27; D may be TRBD1 (5 bases). V was shortened by 4 bases and J by 8 bases, with 15 bases between the two germline ends. The CDR3 runs 14 residues. The germline gives CDR1 MNHEY, CDR2 SMNVEV (reference sequence). CDR3 nucleotides: TGTGCCAGCAGTTGGGGCCTTGGAGTCGATGAGCAGTTCTTC. Protein sequence: CASSWGLGVDEQFF.

This sequence joins TRBV5-1 and TRBJ2-7; TRBD2 matches 7 bases. This CDR3 spans 16 amino acids. After removal of 4 bases from V and 0 bases from J, the junction contained 10 bases not matched to a gene. Germline CDR1 SGHRS, CDR2 YFSETQ. CDR3 sequence: CASSPLKGGSSYEQYF. The CDR3 nucleotides are TGCGCCAGCAGCCCCTTAAAGGGAGGGAGCTCCTACGAGCAGTACTTC.

The V and J genes are TRBV11-3 and TRBJ2-3, with 7 bases fitting TRBD2. CDR3 length equals 16 residues. Germline CDR1 SGHNT, CDR2 YENEEA. V dropped 8 bases and J dropped 4; count of bases not matched to a gene: 15. CDR3 loop: CASLPREGSMSDTQYF. The DNA of the CDR3 is TGTGCCAGCTTACCCAGGGAGGGGTCCATGTCAGATACGCAGTATTTT. The whole variable domain, remainder taken from reference TRBV11-3 and TRBJ2-3, is EAGVVQSPRYKIIEKKQPVAFWCNPISGHNTLYWYLQNLGQGPELLIRYENEEAVDDSQLPKDRFSAERLKGVDSTLKIQPAELGDSAVYLCASLPREGSMSDTQYFGPGTRLTVL.

The chain employs TRBV5-4 and TRBJ2-3; no clear D gene. Germline CDR1 is SGHNT and CDR2 is YYREEE (reference sequence). The V end lost 1 base, the J end lost 2 bases, and 11 bases lay between the germline ends. The CDR3 covers 15 residues. The DNA of the CDR3 is TGTGCCAGCAGCTTGAAGGCAGGTCACACAGATACGCAGTATTTT. Protein sequence: CASSLKAGHTDTQYF.

The chain is built from TRBV7-9 and TRBJ2-1; possibly TRBD1 for D (5 bases). Deletions cut 3 bases from V and 8 bases from J, with 17 bases between. CDR3 length: 15 residues. The V gene's germline CDR1 is SEHNR and CDR2 FQNEAQ (reference sequence). The CDR3 coding sequence is TGTGCCAGCAGCTTTTTCGGGTTGCCACAGGATGAGCAGTTCTTC. This encodes CASSFFGLPQDEQFF.

This chain joins TRBV5-1 and TRBJ2-5; 7 bases match TRBD1. CDR3 length: 15 residues. Trimming at V came to 3 bases and at J to 0 bases, leaving 5 bases not matched to a gene. Germline values: CDR1 SGHRS, CDR2 YFSETQ. The CDR3 region is CASSSTGYNQETQYF. The CDR3 DNA is TGCGCCAGCAGCTCGACAGGGTACAACCAAGAGACCCAGTACTTC.

The CDR3 nucleotides are TGTGCCAGTAGTAACCGGGAGGGGGGCTACAATGAGCAGTTCTTC. Protein sequence: CASSNREGGYNEQFF. The chain recombines TRBV19 with TRBJ2-1; 8 bases map to TRBD2. The CDR3 runs to 15 residues. Germline CDR1 LNHDA, CDR2 SQIVND (reference sequence). The V gene end was trimmed by 4 bases and the J gene end by 3 bases; junction bases not matched to a gene: 5.

This chain uses TRBV5-6 with TRBJ1-5, with D hard to call. Looked up from germline, CDR1 is SGHDT and CDR2 is YYEEEE. V lost 2 bases, J lost 2 bases, and 11 bases lay in between. This CDR3 spans 15 amino acids. The CDR3 region has the DNA TGTGCCAGCAGCTTCAATAGTCTGGGCAATCAGCCCCAGCATTTT. Its protein is CASSFNSLGNQPQHF. The full variable domain, in which reference TRBV5-6 and TRBJ1-5 provide the parts outside the CDR3, is DAGVTQSPTHLIKTRGQQVTLRCSPKSGHDTVSWYQQALGQGPQFIFQYYEEEERQRGNFPDRFSGHQFPNYSSELNVNALLLGDSALYLCASSFNSLGNQPQHFGDGTRLSIL.

The chain combines TRBV6-6 with TRBJ2-3; 8 bases are shared with TRBD1. The CDR3 runs to 14 residues. Germline CDR1 and CDR2: MNHNY and SVGAGI (reference sequence). The V segment lost 6 bases and the J segment 0 bases; nucleotides outside the gene matches: 2. CDR3 in amino acids: CASRRQGSTDTQYF. For the CDR3, the DNA is TGTGCCAGCAGGAGACAGGGGAGCACAGATACGCAGTATTTT.